These T cell receptor beta chains were read from a single sample in a study of identical twins. TCRdb used MiXCR to reprocess the 5' RACE reads, holding one entry per CDR3 protein. The table records 700,000 or so distinct CDR3 sequences, 20% to 25% of them present only once. These same data were also listed under a study on T cells expressing NK-cell markers.

The sample taken for sequencing was PBMCs. Receptors were obtained from a woman in her late teens or twenties in good health. The CDR3 runs from the conserved cysteine through the conserved F or W. The D gene is left open where the match is weak. Part of the rows lack a size; the others show once, few, many or a class for expanded clones.

>TRBV9|NA|TRBJ2-7|many
CASSVATRAGGAKYF
TGTGCCAGCAGCGTAGCTACTCGGGCTGGGGGGGCGAAGTACTTC
>TRBV29-1|TRBD2|TRBJ2-3|NA
CSVPGTSGKGPDTQYF
TGCAGCGTTCCCGGGACTAGCGGAAAGGGCCCAGATACGCAGTATTTT
>TRBV7-9|NA|TRBJ2-1|few
CASSHRGTGNEQFF
TGTGCCAGCAGCCACCGAGGGACGGGAAATGAGCAGTTCTTC
>TRBV5-6|NA|TRBJ1-1|NA
CASSGRQRNTEAFF
TGTGCCAGCAGCGGAAGACAGCGGAACACTGAAGCTTTCTTT
>TRBV20-1|TRBD2|TRBJ2-1|few
CSVKMTGGPWFF
TGCAGTGTGAAAATGACGGGAGGGCCTTGGTTCTTC
>TRBV6-5|TRBD1|TRBJ2-3|few
CASSFPTGGGADTQYF
TGTGCCAGCAGTTTCCCGACAGGGGGAGGCGCAGATACGCAGTATTTT
>TRBV12-3/TRBV12-4|NA|TRBJ2-1|NA
CASRQLIARSYNEQFF
TGTGCCAGCAGGCAACTCATAGCGAGATCCTACAATGAGCAGTTCTTC
>TRBV5-6|NA|TRBJ2-1|once
CASSLAWWQRSYNEQFF
TGTGCCAGCAGCTTGGCTTGGTGGCAGCGTTCCTACAATGAGCAGTTCTTC
>TRBV21-1|NA|TRBJ2-3|NA
CASSNAVGAGRRTDTQYF
TGTGCCAGCAGCAATGCTGTAGGGGCAGGGCGTCGCACAGATACGCAGTATTTT
>TRBV20-1|NA|TRBJ2-3|few
CSALQGDGKDTQYF
TGCAGTGCTTTACAGGGTGATGGTAAAGATACGCAGTATTTT
>TRBV27|TRBD1|TRBJ1-6|NA
CASSSDRGNSPLHF
TGTGCCAGCAGTTCCGACAGGGGGAATTCACCCCTCCACTTT
>TRBV10-2|TRBD2|TRBJ2-1|NA
CASSDPGGRNEQFF
TGCGCCAGCAGTGACCCGGGGGGGAGGAATGAGCAGTTCTTC
>TRBV11-2|NA|TRBJ1-3|few
CASSLESGNTIYF
TGTGCCAGCAGCTTAGAATCCGGAAACACCATATATTTT
>TRBV5-1|TRBD1|TRBJ1-1|few
CASSLPGQEAFF
TGCGCCAGCAGCTTACCGGGACAGGAAGCTTTCTTT
>TRBV7-9|NA|TRBJ1-1|few
CASGGQEAFF
TGTGCCAGCGGAGGACAGGAAGCTTTCTTT
>TRBV5-1|NA|TRBJ2-5|many
CASSFGLGETQYF
TGCGCCAGCAGCTTCGGGTTAGGAGAGACCCAGTACTTC
>TRBV20-1|TRBD1|TRBJ2-1|NA
CSARSGTVYNEQFF
TGCAGTGCTAGATCAGGGACAGTCTACAATGAGCAGTTCTTC
>TRBV20-1|NA|TRBJ2-1|few
CSARTVGLERNEQFF
TGCAGTGCTCGCACGGTTGGGTTGGAGAGGAATGAGCAGTTCTTC
>TRBV12-3/TRBV12-4|NA|TRBJ2-2|few
CASSPGVAGGELFF
TGTGCCAGCAGTCCAGGGGTGGCGGGCGGGGAGCTGTTTTTT
>TRBV12-3/TRBV12-4|NA|TRBJ2-1|few
CASSLGSLSYNEQFF
TGTGCCAGCAGTTTAGGGTCCCTATCCTACAATGAGCAGTTCTTC
>TRBV12-3/TRBV12-4|NA|TRBJ1-1|few
CASGYEAFF
TGTGCCAGCGGCTACGAAGCTTTCTTT
>TRBV20-1|TRBD1|TRBJ2-7|few
CSARDGGQGDEQYF
TGCAGTGCTAGAGATGGCGGACAGGGGGACGAGCAGTACTTC
>TRBV27|TRBD2|TRBJ2-7|NA
CASSFAGLAYEQYF
TGTGCCAGCAGTTTCGCCGGACTAGCCTACGAGCAGTACTTC
>TRBV20-1|NA|TRBJ2-7|NA
CSARMATKRSEQYF
TGCAGTGCTAGAATGGCGACGAAGAGAAGCGAGCAGTACTTC
>TRBV20-1|NA|TRBJ2-2|few
CSAGLNTGELFF
TGCAGTGCCGGACTTAACACCGGGGAGCTGTTTTTT
>TRBV20-1|NA|TRBJ2-6|few
CSAAGAGANVLTF
TGCAGTGCAGCAGGGGCCGGGGCCAACGTCCTGACTTTC
>TRBV5-1|NA|TRBJ2-1|few
CASSLDVSSYNEQFF
TGTGCCAGCAGTTTGGACGTCAGCTCCTACAATGAGCAGTTCTTC
>TRBV20-1|NA|TRBJ1-3|many
CSARDIRQGAGNTIYF
TGCAGTGCTAGAGATATCCGGCAGGGTGCTGGAAACACCATATATTTT
>TRBV12-3/TRBV12-4|NA|TRBJ2-7|NA
CASSSRGEKYF
TGTGCCAGCAGTTCCCGGGGAGAGAAGTACTTC
>TRBV29-1|NA|TRBJ2-1|many
CSVVRKVEQFF
TGCAGCGTTGTACGGAAGGTTGAGCAGTTCTTC
>TRBV14|TRBD2|TRBJ2-3|NA
CASSGGTSADTQYF
TGTGCCAGCAGCGGCGGGACTAGCGCTGATACGCAGTATTTT
>TRBV29-1|NA|TRBJ2-5|few
CSVAGRAIQETQYF
TGCAGCGTGGCTGGGCGGGCGATACAAGAGACCCAGTACTTC
>TRBV20-1|NA|TRBJ2-5|NA
CSASVGGETQYF
TGCAGTGCTAGTGTAGGGGGAGAGACCCAGTACTTC
>TRBV7-7|TRBD2|TRBJ2-5|NA
CASSQVAGGPVETQYF
TGTGCCAGCAGCCAAGTAGCGGGAGGGCCGGTGGAGACCCAGTACTTC
>TRBV5-1|NA|TRBJ2-7|few
CASCRDGSGEGHEQYF
TGCGCCAGCTGCCGGGACGGAAGTGGGGAAGGCCACGAGCAGTACTTC
>TRBV12-3/TRBV12-4|NA|TRBJ2-7|few
CASTDPGGRFYEQYF
TGTGCCAGCACCGATCCGGGGGGCCGTTTCTACGAGCAGTACTTC
>TRBV20-1|TRBD2|TRBJ2-3|few
CSASGTSGTGDTQYF
TGCAGTGCTTCCGGGACTAGCGGGACCGGGGATACGCAGTATTTT
>TRBV9|TRBD1|TRBJ1-1|NA
CASSARQGGEAFF
TGTGCCAGCAGCGCTCGACAGGGGGGTGAAGCTTTCTTT
>TRBV5-1|NA|TRBJ2-3|many
CASSLDHLTDTQYF
TGCGCCAGCAGCTTGGACCATCTCACAGATACGCAGTATTTT
>TRBV4-2|TRBD2|TRBJ2-4|few
CASSPGLLQYF
TGTGCCAGCAGCCCGGGACTACTTCAGTACTTC
>TRBV12-3/TRBV12-4|TRBD2|TRBJ2-3|few
CASSFRGEADTQYF
TGTGCCAGCAGTTTTCGGGGGGAGGCAGATACGCAGTATTTT
>TRBV7-9|NA|TRBJ1-1|NA
CASSLASTGAEAFF
TGTGCCAGCAGCTTAGCGTCGACGGGGGCTGAAGCTTTCTTT
>TRBV2|NA|TRBJ2-5|NA
CASSAQLRGETQYF
TGTGCCAGCAGTGCCCAGTTGAGGGGGGAGACCCAGTACTTC
>TRBV20-1|TRBD2|TRBJ2-7|few
CSARPGTNSYEQYF
TGCAGTGCTAGGCCCGGGACTAACTCCTACGAGCAGTACTTC
>TRBV7-9|NA|TRBJ1-4|few
CASSPSSRGSQKLFF
TGTGCCAGCAGCCCGTCCAGCCGGGGGAGTCAAAAACTGTTTTTT
>TRBV12-3/TRBV12-4|NA|TRBJ2-6|few
CASSLSFGANVLTF
TGTGCCAGCAGCCTGTCCTTTGGGGCCAACGTCCTGACTTTC
>TRBV20-1|NA|TRBJ1-1|NA
CSARDLRGATEAFF
TGCAGTGCTAGAGATCTGCGGGGCGCCACTGAAGCTTTCTTT
>TRBV5-1|TRBD2|TRBJ2-1|NA
CASSSQTSGLYNEQFF
TGCGCCAGCAGTTCGCAGACTAGCGGGCTATACAATGAGCAGTTCTTC
>TRBV11-2|NA|TRBJ2-7|few
CASSLGGLYEQYF
TGTGCCAGCAGCTTAGGGGGACTCTACGAGCAGTACTTC
>TRBV20-1|TRBD1|TRBJ2-3|NA
CSAQGDSDTAQYF
TGCAGTGCCCAGGGGGATAGCGACACAGCGCAGTATTTT
>TRBV20-1|TRBD2|TRBJ2-7|NA
CSARTAGGFYEQYF
TGCAGTGCTAGAACCGCGGGGGGCTTCTACGAGCAGTACTTC
>TRBV6-1|TRBD1|TRBJ2-7|NA
CASGTPGQGTYEQYF
TGTGCCAGCGGGACTCCGGGACAGGGGACCTACGAGCAGTACTTC
>TRBV6-5|NA|TRBJ1-1|NA
CASRLTGNTEAFF
TGTGCCAGCAGATTAACAGGGAACACTGAAGCTTTCTTT
>TRBV29-1|NA|TRBJ1-1|many
CSVARQNTEAFF
TGCAGCGTTGCCAGACAGAACACTGAAGCTTTCTTT
>TRBV6-1|NA|TRBJ2-3|few
CASRTDTDTQYF
TGTGCCAGCAGAACGGACACAGATACGCAGTATTTT
>TRBV7-6|NA|TRBJ2-4|NA
CASSQKGVSKNIQYF
TGTGCCAGCAGCCAGAAAGGGGTGTCCAAAAACATTCAGTACTTC
>TRBV11-3|NA|TRBJ1-1|NA
CASSSPENPEAFF
TGTGCCAGCAGCTCCCCAGAGAACCCTGAAGCTTTCTTT